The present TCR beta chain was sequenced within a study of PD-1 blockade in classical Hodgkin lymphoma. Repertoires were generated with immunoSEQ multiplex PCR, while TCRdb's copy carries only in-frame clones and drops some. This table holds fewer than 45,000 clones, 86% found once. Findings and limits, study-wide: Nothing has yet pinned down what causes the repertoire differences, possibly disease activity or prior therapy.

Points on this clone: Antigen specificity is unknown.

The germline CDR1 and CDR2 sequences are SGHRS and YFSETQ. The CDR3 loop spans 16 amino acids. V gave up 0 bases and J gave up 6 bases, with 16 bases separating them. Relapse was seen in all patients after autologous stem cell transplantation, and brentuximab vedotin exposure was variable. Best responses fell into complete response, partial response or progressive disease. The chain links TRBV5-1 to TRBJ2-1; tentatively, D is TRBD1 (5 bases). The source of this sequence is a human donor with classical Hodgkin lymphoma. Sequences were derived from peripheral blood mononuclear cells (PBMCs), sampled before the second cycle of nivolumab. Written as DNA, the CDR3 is TGCGCCAGCAGCTTGGAGGGGCCCATGTCGGGCAATGAGCAGTTCTTC. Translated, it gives CASSLEGPMSGNEQFF. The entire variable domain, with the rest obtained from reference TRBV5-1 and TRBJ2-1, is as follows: KAGVTQTPRYLIKTRGQQVTLSCSPISGHRSVSWYQQTPGQGLQFLFEYFSETQRNKGNFPGRFSGRQFSNSRSEMNVSTLELGDSALYLCASSLEGPMSGNEQFFGPGTRLTVL.